A selection of T cell receptor beta chains follows, all from one sample in a study of Ad26.COV2.S vaccination and SARS-CoV-2 variants. The assay was immunoSEQ multiplex PCR, and TCRdb's table has in-frame clones only and misses some. The profile shows about 400,000 clones, about nine tenths of them singletons. The sequencing used peripheral blood, collected in a trial of Ad26.COV2.S vaccine versus placebo. These receptors were collected from a person aged 18-65 years who received the Ad26.COV2.S COVID-19 vaccine or a placebo. Each CDR3 is given with its conserved first and last residue. D genes are given only for firm matches. Clone size appears in some rows only: once, few, many, or a class for an expanded clone.

j_gene,abundance,v_gene,d_gene,CDR3nt,CDR3aa
TRBJ2-1,.,TRBV19,.,TGTGCCAGTAGTACCCAAGGGAAGGGCCGGGAGCAGTTCTTC,CASSTQGKGREQFF
TRBJ1-1,.,TRBV27,.,TGTGCCAGCAGTTTCGCAGGGCCGAACACTGAAGCTTTCTTT,CASSFAGPNTEAFF
TRBJ1-1,.,TRBV4-1,.,TGCGCCAGCAGCCCCGCAGGGGAACTGAACACTGAAGCTTTCTTT,CASSPAGELNTEAFF
TRBJ2-3,.,TRBV30,.,TGTGCCTGGAATGGCAGGGCCCCAGATACGCAGTATTTT,CAWNGRAPDTQYF
TRBJ2-3,.,TRBV28,TRBD1,TGTGCCAGCAGTCCCGGGACAGGGCCCACAGATACGCAGTATTTT,CASSPGTGPTDTQYF
TRBJ1-2,.,TRBV4-1,.,TGCGCCAGCAGCCAAGTAGGTTCTTTGACAGGACAAGGCTACACCTTC,CASSQVGSLTGQGYTF
TRBJ1-5,.,TRBV6-5,.,TGTGCCTCCCAGTTTGAACGGGGTCAGCCCCAGCATTTT,CASQFERGQPQHF
TRBJ1-6,.,TRBV7-4,.,TGTGCCAGCAGCTACGGCCCTACGGGGTTTTACTCACCCCTCCACTTT,CASSYGPTGFYSPLHF
TRBJ1-6,few,TRBV12-5,TRBD1,TGTGCTAGTGGTTTGGTACGACAGGGGAATTCACCCCTCCACTTT,CASGLVRQGNSPLHF
TRBJ1-3,.,TRBV3-1/TRBV3-2,.,TGTGCCAGCAGCCAAGACAGGATCTCTGGAAACACCATATATTTT,CASSQDRISGNTIYF
TRBJ2-2,.,TRBV11-2,TRBD1,TGTGCCAGCAGCCCTAACAGGGGTAGGGGGGAGCTGTTTTTT,CASSPNRGRGELFF
TRBJ1-1,.,TRBV6-5,.,TGTGCCAGCAGCCGCAGTACGGCTGAAGCTTTCTTT,CASSRSTAEAFF
TRBJ1-1,.,TRBV12-5,.,TGTGCTAGTGGTTTGGATGAAGCTTTCTTT,CASGLDEAFF
TRBJ1-4,.,TRBV12-3/TRBV12-4,.,TGTGCCAGCGGGCGGGGAAAGGAAAAACTGTTTTTT,CASGRGKEKLFF
TRBJ1-4,.,TRBV19,TRBD1,TGTGCCAGTAGTATACTAGGGGGCGGTGAAAAACTGTTTTTT,CASSILGGGEKLFF